This TCR beta chain was recorded in a study of shared clonotypes between healthy human individuals. Points from the study as a whole: Shared clonotypes across all four donors exceeded non-shared ones in generation probability.

Profiled with immunoSEQ multiplex PCR; TCRdb holds only in-frame clones, not every one. The sample has approximately 1,000,000 clones; 75% to 85% are singletons. Germline V gene data show CDR1 as MNHEY and CDR2 as SMNVEV (reference sequence). The length of the CDR3 is 13 residues. Between the trimmed V and J ends, which lost 3 bases and 1 base, there was a span of 6 bases. The table lists this clone with a few counts. The antigen is not known. Other DNA variants within this sample encode the same CDR3. Sequencing was done on a sample of memory CD4+ T cells from PBMCs. Subset noted: CD45RA-negative fraction. The receptor was isolated from a man aged 18 to 29 in good health. Some clones in this sample may be carry-over from other donors' samples. The chain links TRBV27 to TRBJ1-1; no clear D. The CDR3 bases are TGTGCCAGCAGTTTTCGGGGGAACACTGAAGCTTTCTTT. As protein: CASSFRGNTEAFF.